The entry that follows covers one TCR beta chain sequence. Its antigen is as yet unknown. Through a sample-barcoded 5' primer and a J-beta primer mix, a second PCR was run for roughly 6 to 12 cycles. Every sample gave at least 3 million paired-end reads containing CDR3. MiXCR, run by TCRdb on the 5' RACE reads, gives a single entry per CDR3 protein. The sample has some 1.4 million distinct CDR3 sequences, 40% to 50% seen once. The source of the sample is a study of blood T cells in healthy people across ages. After removal of 4 bases from V and 7 bases from J, the junction contained 11 bases not matched to a gene. Per germline, CDR1 SGHKS and CDR2 YYEKEE (reference sequence). The CDR3 has 16 amino acids. General observations from the study: Age advanced and TCR beta diversity per million T cells fell, roughly linearly. Diversity was higher, and naive CD4+ cells more numerous, in long-lived donors than in aged donors.

The receptor was derived from a woman in her late teens or twenties in good health. Sequencing input: blood. The chain links TRBV5-5 to TRBJ2-1; 10 positions match TRBD2. The CDR3 nucleotides are TGTGCCAGCAGCGTTCCTAGCGGGAGTAATGGGAATGAGCAGTTCTTC. Amino acid sequence: CASSVPSGSNGNEQFF.